This TCR beta chain emerged from a study of T cell responses to AZD1222 COVID-19 vaccine. Assay: immunoSEQ multiplex PCR; the TCRdb copy retains only in-frame clones and omits some. The sample shows around 140,000 clones, 92% of them seen only once. Germline V gene lookup returns CDR1 SEHNR and CDR2 FQNEAQ (reference sequence). V dropped 3 bases and J dropped 5 bases, with 10 bases sitting between them. CDR3 length: 14 residues. The V and J genes are TRBV7-9 and TRBJ1-4, with D uncertain. The TCR originated in an adult who received the AZD1222 COVID-19 vaccine. The sample consisted of peripheral blood, taken 28 days after the second AZD1222 dose. CDR3: CASSLRSNNEKLFF. Written as DNA, the CDR3 is TGTGCCAGCAGCTTGCGGAGTAACAATGAAAAACTGTTTTTT.